Below are 27 T cell receptor beta chains sequenced from a single sample in a study of T-cell reconstitution after alpha-beta-depleted transplantation in children. The TCRbeta library was prepared with unique molecular identifiers. TCRdb reanalysed the PCR reads using MiXCR and keeps one entry per CDR3 protein. The sample shows over 45,000 distinct CDR3 sequences, nearly 9.5% of them seen only once. The material sequenced was PBMCs, mostly from graft donor cells, taken 60 days after TCRalphabeta/CD19-depleted stem cell transplant. The receptors derive from a male patient under 10 years old who had a stem cell transplant for chronic granulomatous disease, so the T cells may come from the graft donor.

This clonotype is judged medium-sized. The chain joins TRBV11-2 to TRBJ2-1; D call uncertain. Germline V gene data show CDR1 as SGHAT and CDR2 as FQNNGV. CDR3 length: 12 amino acids. V dropped 5 bases and J dropped 13 bases, with 15 bases sitting between them. The CDR3 region has the DNA TGTGCCAGCAGCCGAGGCGGCCCTCTACAGTTCTTC. Amino acid sequence: CASSRGGPLQFF. Full variable domain (rest looked up from reference TRBV11-2 and TRBJ2-1): EAGVAQSPRYKIIEKRQSVAFWCNPISGHATLYWYQQILGQGPKLLIQFQNNGVVDDSQLPKDRFSAERLKGVDSTLKIQPAKLEDSAVYLCASSRGGPLQFFGPGTRLTVL.

This clonotype was found many times. This rearrangement joins TRBV12-3 or TRBV12-4 to TRBJ2-7, with D tentatively TRBD2 (6 bases). Trimming removed 0 bases at V and 0 bases at J, with 6 bases between. This CDR3 comprises 14 residues. The CDR3 here is CASSLAGGSYEQYF. DNA for the CDR3: TGTGCCAGCAGTTTAGCGGGGGGCTCCTACGAGCAGTACTTC.

This clonotype was counted at least ten times. V and J are TRBV7-3 and TRBJ2-1; D uncertain. Trimming took 1 base from V and 6 from J, leaving 10 bases between them. This CDR3 is built from 14 residues. CDR1 SGHTA and CDR2 FQGTGA come from the germline V gene. Written as DNA, the CDR3 is TGTGCCAGCAGCTTAAGGCCTCCCGGCAATGAGCAGTTCTTC. The encoded protein is CASSLRPPGNEQFF.

This clonotype was seen only a few times. The V call is TRBV3-1, the J call TRBJ2-4; 7 nucleotides agree with TRBD1. V shed 1 base and J 7 bases; nucleotides not matched to a gene: 13. Germline CDR1 is LGHDT and CDR2 is YNNKEL (reference sequence). CDR3 length: 17 amino acids. CDR3 DNA sequence: TGTGCCAGCAGCCAAGTGGACCCCAGACAGGGTTTCAACATTCAGTACTTC. This codes for CASSQVDPRQGFNIQYF.

Many counts were recorded for this clonotype. The genes are TRBV12-3 or TRBV12-4 and TRBJ2-1; a weak D match, TRBD1 (6 bases). The CDR3 is 12 amino acids. The V and J ends lost 3 bases and 15 bases respectively, with 15 bases between them. The DNA of the CDR3 is TGTGCCAGCAGTTTTTCAACAGGGCTCCGGTTCTTC. It yields the protein CASSFSTGLRFF.

This clonotype was counted at least ten times. The chain combines TRBV5-1 with TRBJ2-1; the D call may be TRBD1 or TRBD2 (5 bases each). This CDR3 region has 21 residues. V lost 0 bases and J lost 3, with 28 bases in between. CDR1 and CDR2 from the germline V gene are SGHRS and YFSETQ. In DNA, the CDR3 is TGCGCCAGCAGCTTGGGCACAGGTCTCGGAGGATGGGGGTCCGGCTACAATGAGCAGTTCTTC. This codes for CASSLGTGLGGWGSGYNEQFF.

This chain uses TRBV30 with TRBJ2-1, with 10 bases identical to TRBD1. Germline lookup yields CDR1 GTSNPN and CDR2 SVGIG (reference sequence). V was pared by 0 bases and J by 8 bases, with 10 bases of the junction left unmatched. CDR3 length: 16 residues. The CDR3: CAWSVRRGQGRDEQFF. The CDR3 coding sequence is TGTGCCTGGAGTGTACGGAGGGGACAGGGGCGGGATGAGCAGTTCTTC. The whole variable domain, remainder taken from reference TRBV30 and TRBJ2-1, is SQTIHQWPATLVQPVGSPLSLECTVEGTSNPNLYWYRQAAGRGLQLLFYSVGIGQISSEVPQNLSASRPQDRQFILSSKKLLLSDSGFYLCAWSVRRGQGRDEQFFGPGTRLTVL.

This clonotype was counted at least ten times. This rearrangement joins TRBV27 to TRBJ2-3, with 9 bases lining up with TRBD2. J gave up 11 bases and V 5 bases, and 8 bases lay outside the gene matches. CDR3 length: 13 residues. CDR1 MNHEY and CDR2 SMNVEV come from the germline V gene (reference sequence). DNA of the CDR3: TGTGCCAGCAGTCCCTCCGCGGGAGGGGTGCAGTATTTT. It is translated as CASSPSAGGVQYF.

This clonotype occurred many times. V is TRBV3-1 and J is TRBJ2-7; tentatively, D is TRBD1 (5 bases). The CDR3 extends over 11 amino acids. The ends were cut back, 6 bases at V and 7 bases at J, with 10 bases in the middle. The germline CDR1 and CDR2 sequences are LGHDT and YNNKEL (reference sequence). CDR3 protein: CASSDSTEQYF. CDR3 bases: TGTGCCAGCAGTGACAGCACTGAGCAGTACTTC.

This clonotype occurred many times. The chain uses TRBV7-6 and TRBJ2-6; D is ambiguous. The V end lost 4 bases, the J end lost 1 base, and 8 bases lay between the germline ends. The CDR3 totals 15 residues. The V gene's germline CDR1 is SGHVS and CDR2 FNYEAQ. The CDR3: CASSSALSGANVLTF. The CDR3 DNA is TGTGCCAGCAGCTCGGCCTTATCTGGGGCCAACGTCCTGACTTTC.

This clonotype was recorded a few times. This rearrangement joins TRBV11-2 to TRBJ1-4; TRBD1 aligns across 9 bases. J lost 7 bases, V lost 5 bases, and 8 bases had no gene match. CDR3 size: 15 residues. Germline V lookup: CDR1 SGHAT, CDR2 FQNNGV. CDR3 residues: CASSGRTGEGEKLFF. The CDR3 bases are TGTGCCAGCAGCGGACGGACAGGGGAAGGTGAAAAACTGTTTTTT. The full variable domain, in which reference TRBV11-2 and TRBJ1-4 provide the parts outside the CDR3, is EAGVAQSPRYKIIEKRQSVAFWCNPISGHATLYWYQQILGQGPKLLIQFQNNGVVDDSQLPKDRFSAERLKGVDSTLKIQPAKLEDSAVYLCASSGRTGEGEKLFFGSGTQLSVL.

As for this clonotype: At one boundary the junction diverges from the germline segment, which might be a read error. The chain carries TRBV27 and TRBJ2-7; perhaps D is TRBD1 or TRBD2 (7 bases each). From germline, CDR1 is MNHEY and CDR2 SMNVEV (reference sequence). The CDR3 runs 14 residues. This chain's CDR3 is CASKPRGGSSEQYF. CDR3 nucleotide sequence: TGTGCCAGCAAACCCAGGGGGGGGTCCTCCGAGCAGTACTTC.

This clonotype came up many times. This chain links TRBV7-3 with TRBJ2-3, with 7 bases identical to TRBD2. CDR1 and CDR2 from the germline V gene are SGHTA and FQGTGA. This CDR3 has 15 amino acids. Trimming removed 0 bases from V and 5 bases from J; junction bases left unmatched: 5. CDR3 in amino acids: CASSLTRREVDTQYF. The CDR3 bases are TGTGCCAGCAGCTTAACGCGACGGGAGGTAGATACGCAGTATTTT.

This clonotype was picked up many times. The genes are TRBV6-5 and TRBJ2-1; 8 nucleotides agree with TRBD2. The CDR3 has 15 residues. With V trimmed by 2 bases and J by 10 bases, 10 bases remained unmatched. Germline CDR1 is MNHEY and CDR2 is SVGAGI. CDR3 coding DNA: TGTGCCAGCAGTTACGAGTCTAGCGGGTATTGGGAGCAGTTCTTC. It translates to CASSYESSGYWEQFF.

This clonotype showed up many times. The chain couples TRBV5-1 to TRBJ1-2; TRBD1 might be the D (5 bases). V shed 0 bases and J shed 3 bases, with 9 bases lying between them. Per the germline V gene, CDR1 is SGHRS and CDR2 is YFSETQ. This CDR3 region has 14 residues. The CDR3: CASSLDLGDYGYTF. CDR3 nucleotide sequence: TGCGCCAGCAGCTTGGACCTGGGGGACTATGGCTACACCTTC.

This clonotype has more than one count but fewer than ten. The rearrangement uses TRBV25-1 and TRBJ2-1; 7 bases match TRBD2. V lost 4 bases, J lost 9 bases, and 6 bases stayed unmatched. The CDR3 is 13 amino acids. Germline V lookup: CDR1 MGHDK, CDR2 SYGVNS. The CDR3 DNA follows: TGTGCCAGCAGTGTTACTAGCGCGGGTGAGCAGTTCTTC. This sequence encodes CASSVTSAGEQFF.

This clonotype was picked up many times. V is TRBV29-1 and J is TRBJ2-1; a weak D match, TRBD2 (7 bases). The CDR3 sequence is 14 residues long. Per the germline V gene, CDR1 is SQVTM and CDR2 is ANQGSEA. V lost 5 bases to trimming and J lost 3 bases, with 14 bases between them. For the CDR3, the DNA is TGCAGCGTTACGGGGGGCGCGGACTACAATGAGCAGTTCTTC. Translating it yields CSVTGGADYNEQFF.

Only a few counts were recorded for this clonotype. V usage is TRBV7-8 and J usage is TRBJ2-1; tentative D call: TRBD2 (6 bases). Germline V CDR1 and CDR2: SGHVS, FQNEAQ. This CDR3 comprises 18 residues. V was clipped by 5 bases and J by 2 bases, with 22 bases between them. Here the CDR3 DNA reads TGTGCCAGCAGCCTAAGGGTCTTTGCGGGCGGGACCTACAATGAGCAGTTCTTC. Translation gives CASSLRVFAGGTYNEQFF.

This clonotype has ten or more counts. J is TRBJ2-3 and V is TRBV20-1; a possible D gene is TRBD1 (6 bases). V shed 3 bases and J shed 7 bases, with 11 bases lying between them. CDR1 is DFQATT and CDR2 is SNEGSKA in the germline V gene (reference sequence). CDR3 length equals 12 residues. Here the CDR3 DNA reads TGCAGTGCTAGTAAACAGGGAAATACGCAGTATTTT. It translates to CSASKQGNTQYF.

This clonotype showed up many times. The chain uses TRBV2 and TRBJ2-3; no reliable D call. The CDR3 extends over 16 amino acids. Per germline, CDR1 SNHLY and CDR2 FYNNEI. Trimming took off 6 bases at V and 5 bases at J, with 21 bases between the two ends. Here the CDR3 DNA reads TGTGCCAGCAGCGCCTCTCTGTTCGTGCACAAAGATACGCAGTATTTT. It translates to CASSASLFVHKDTQYF.

This clonotype was observed at least ten times. The V and J genes are TRBV4-2 and TRBJ1-4; D perhaps matches TRBD1 (5 bases). CDR3 size: 15 residues. The germline V gene encodes CDR1 LGHNA and CDR2 YNFKEQ. Trimming stripped 0 bases from V and 8 bases from J, with 13 bases between. This CDR3 is CASSQDSRGREKLFF. CDR3 nucleotides: TGTGCCAGCAGCCAAGATAGTAGGGGACGAGAAAAACTGTTTTTT.

The chain couples TRBV20-1 to TRBJ2-5; D is undetermined. The germline V and J ends were trimmed by 0 bases and 5 bases, with 7 bases remaining between them. From germline, CDR1 is DFQATT and CDR2 SNEGSKA (reference sequence). CDR3 size: 12 residues. CDR3 nucleotides: TGCAGTGCTAGAGATGGTCGGGAGACCCAGTACTTC. Its translation is CSARDGRETQYF.

This clonotype was seen a few times. The CDR3 nucleotides read TGTGCCAGCAGCGGGACAGGGGGGATGGATACGCAGTATTTT. Protein: CASSGTGGMDTQYF. The J gene is TRBJ2-3, the V gene TRBV25-1; TRBD1 matches 11 bases. Losses at the gene ends were 6 bases for V and 6 bases for J; bases not matched to a gene: 5. The V gene's germline CDR1 is MGHDK and CDR2 SYGVNS. The CDR3 length is 14 residues.

The sample holds many counts of this clonotype. The chain has TRBV20-1 and TRBJ1-1; D perhaps matches TRBD1 (5 bases). Trimming stripped 5 bases from V and 10 bases from J, with 14 bases between. The CDR3 runs 11 residues. Germline-derived CDR1 and CDR2 are DFQATT and SNEGSKA (reference sequence). The CDR3 coding sequence is TGCAGTGCTCCACCGACAGTGGGAGCTTTCTTT. This encodes CSAPPTVGAFF.

By its share, this clonotype is medium-sized (0.01 to 0.1%). V usage is TRBV12-3 or TRBV12-4 and J usage is TRBJ2-7; TRBD1 matches 7 bases. The CDR3 is 16 residues long. The V segment lost 5 bases and the J segment 3 bases; nucleotides outside the gene matches: 13. CDR3 coding DNA: TGTGCCAGCAGTCCCCTAGCCGGGACAGAGTTCTACGAGCAGTACTTC. Translation gives CASSPLAGTEFYEQYF.

By share, this clonotype ranks as medium-sized. This rearrangement joins TRBV7-8 to TRBJ2-2; tentative D call: TRBD2 (5 bases). The germline V gene has CDR1 SGHVS and CDR2 FQNEAQ. V lost 1 base and J lost 6, with 15 bases in between. This CDR3 has 16 residues. The DNA for the CDR3 is TGTGCCAGCAGCTTAGATAACGGGATCTTGCCCGGGGAGCTGTTTTTT. The encoded protein is CASSLDNGILPGELFF.

There are many counts of this clonotype. The genes are TRBV5-1 and TRBJ2-7, with 7 bases aligning to TRBD2. Germline values: CDR1 SGHRS, CDR2 YFSETQ. V lost 0 bases to trimming and J lost 3 bases; unmatched junction nucleotides: 3. CDR3 length: 14 amino acids. The CDR3 DNA reads TGCGCCAGCAGCTTGGATCCTAGCGGCTACGAGCAGTACTTC. Amino acid sequence: CASSLDPSGYEQYF.